This entry lists 14 T cell receptor beta chains sequenced from one sample in a study of T cells after yellow fever vaccination. TCRdb re-called the 5' RACE reads with MiXCR, one entry per CDR3 protein. Seen here are 300,000 to 350,000 distinct CDR3 sequences, roughly 4% observed once, and the top ten hold roughly 24%. The sample here was PBMCs, taken 5 days after the yellow fever booster vaccination. These receptors were collected from a man between 18 and 35 years old who received the YFV17D yellow fever vaccine.

The J gene is TRBJ2-5, the V gene TRBV18; TRBD1 matches at 8 bases. J lost 5 bases, V lost 3 bases, and 8 bases had no gene match. The CDR3 contains 15 residues. From germline, CDR1 is KGHSH and CDR2 LQKENI. As DNA, the CDR3 is TGTGCCAGCTCACCGCCCCGCGGACAGGGTGAGACCCAGTACTTC. Protein product: CASSPPRGQGETQYF. The complete variable domain, with remaining parts taken from reference TRBV18 and TRBJ2-5, reads NAGVMQNPRHLVRRRGQEARLRCSPMKGHSHVYWYRQLPEEGLKFMVYLQKENIIDESGMPKERFSAEFPKEGPSILRIQQVVRGDSAAYFCASSPPRGQGETQYFGPGTRLLVL.

The V gene is TRBV29-1, the J gene TRBJ1-1; D is unclear. Trimming left V 1 base short and J 0 bases short, with 9 bases between. The CDR3 spans 14 residues. Per germline, CDR1 SQVTM and CDR2 ANQGSEA. CDR3 region: CSVEVPGMNTEAFF. Written as DNA, the CDR3 is TGCAGCGTTGAAGTCCCCGGGATGAACACTGAAGCTTTCTTT.

There are a few counts of this clonotype. V and J are TRBV20-1 and TRBJ1-1; D may be TRBD1 (5 bases). Germline CDR1 DFQATT, CDR2 SNEGSKA (reference sequence). V was trimmed by 6 bases and J by 0 bases, leaving 11 bases between them. The CDR3 has 13 residues. The CDR3 is CSAMSQVNTEAFF. The CDR3, as DNA: TGCAGTGCGATGTCACAGGTGAACACTGAAGCTTTCTTT.

The chain uses TRBV25-1 and TRBJ1-6; D gene uncertain. Trimming stripped 4 bases from V and 0 bases from J, with 4 bases between. The CDR3 totals 14 residues. Germline loops: CDR1 MGHDK, CDR2 SYGVNS. The CDR3 nucleotides read TGTGCCAGCAGTGGCAGCTCCTATAATTCACCCCTCCACTTT. Protein: CASSGSSYNSPLHF.

There are many counts of this clonotype. The genes are TRBV6-2 or TRBV6-3 and TRBJ2-5, with D perhaps TRBD1 or TRBD2 (5 bases each). The V end lost 6 bases, the J end lost 5 bases, and 19 bases lay between the germline ends. The CDR3 sequence is 15 residues long. CDR1 is MNHEY and CDR2 is SVGEGT in the germline V gene. The CDR3 DNA reads TGTGCCAGCAGCAAGAGGGATTTCTGGGGGGAGACCCAGTACTTC. This codes for CASSKRDFWGETQYF.

This clonotype came up a few times. This chain connects TRBV29-1 to TRBJ1-2, with 7 nucleotides matching TRBD1. Germline CDR1 and CDR2: SQVTM and ANQGSEA. The CDR3 covers 15 residues. V shed 5 bases, J shed 1 base, and the junction held 10 bases outside the gene matches. Here the CDR3 reads CSVSSADRINYGYTF. CDR3 sequence (DNA): TGCAGCGTTTCCTCGGCGGACAGGATTAACTATGGCTACACCTTC.

This chain uses TRBV5-1 with TRBJ2-2; 8 nucleotides align to TRBD1. Losses at the gene ends were 4 bases for V and 1 base for J; bases not matched to a gene: 6. CDR3 size: 16 residues. Germline V gene data show CDR1 as SGHRS and CDR2 as YFSETQ. The CDR3 region is CASSPGQGGNTGELFF. CDR3 nucleotide sequence: TGCGCCAGCAGCCCTGGACAGGGAGGGAACACCGGGGAGCTGTTTTTT. Combining the CDR3 with reference TRBV5-1 and TRBJ2-2 gives the whole variable domain KAGVTQTPRYLIKTRGQQVTLSCSPISGHRSVSWYQQTPGQGLQFLFEYFSETQRNKGNFPGRFSGRQFSNSRSEMNVSTLELGDSALYLCASSPGQGGNTGELFFGEGSRLTVL.

This clonotype was counted only a few times. The gene calls are TRBV7-9 and TRBJ2-5; TRBD2 aligns across 9 bases. Trimming cost V 4 bases and J 5 bases; bases outside gene matches: 14. Per germline, CDR1 SEHNR and CDR2 FQNEAQ (reference sequence). The CDR3 has 17 amino acids. CDR3 bases: TGTGCCAGCAGCTCAGGGACCGGGACTAGCATTTTTGAGACCCAGTACTTC. Residues: CASSSGTGTSIFETQYF.

In this sample, this clonotype turned up a few times. V and J are TRBV7-2 and TRBJ2-1; 8 bases map to TRBD2. Germline lookup yields CDR1 SGHTA and CDR2 FQGNSA. The junction had 7 bases not matched to a gene; V was cut back by 2 bases and J by 7 bases. The CDR3 sequence is 15 residues long. DNA for the CDR3: TGTGCCAGCAGCTTAACCGGGACTAGACCAAATGAGCAGTTCTTC. Its protein product is CASSLTGTRPNEQFF.

The V and J genes are TRBV12-3 or TRBV12-4 and TRBJ2-3; D not resolved. The CDR3 covers 15 residues. V dropped 10 bases and J dropped 2 bases, with 19 bases sitting between them. The CDR3 DNA sequence: TGTGCCACCTCCAAGTGGCGAGGTGTCACAGATACGCAGTATTTT. Its protein product is CATSKWRGVTDTQYF.

This clonotype was counted between two and nine times. This sequence joins TRBV4-3 and TRBJ2-3; D ambiguous. CDR1 is LGHNA, CDR2 YSLEER, per germline. The CDR3 has 15 amino acids. Deletions cut 3 bases from V and 2 bases from J, with 12 bases between. The CDR3, as DNA: TGCGCCAGCAGCCATCGGCCTTCGGTCACAGATACGCAGTATTTT. Amino acids: CASSHRPSVTDTQYF.

This clonotype occurred many times. The rearrangement links TRBV2 to TRBJ2-5; 9 bases are a match to TRBD1. The V gene's germline CDR1 is SNHLY and CDR2 FYNNEI. The CDR3 has 14 amino acids. V lost 6 bases to trimming and J lost 3 bases; unmatched junction nucleotides: 5. CDR3 sequence: CASRETGGKETQYF. CDR3 in DNA: TGTGCCAGCAGAGAAACAGGGGGCAAAGAGACCCAGTACTTC.

This clonotype was detected ten times or more. The gene calls are TRBV29-1 and TRBJ2-1, with a weak D call TRBD2 (6 bases). Per germline, CDR1 SQVTM and CDR2 ANQGSEA. The germline V and J ends were trimmed by 6 bases and 6 bases, with 15 bases remaining between them. CDR3 length: 13 residues. Here the CDR3 DNA reads TGCAGCGTCCAGGGAGGATTGTTCAATGAGCAGTTCTTC. Encoded protein: CSVQGGLFNEQFF.

This clonotype was picked up many times. The V call is TRBV20-1, the J call TRBJ2-2; maybe TRBD1 (5 bases). The germline gives CDR1 DFQATT, CDR2 SNEGSKA (reference sequence). This CDR3 region has 14 residues. V lost 6 bases, J lost 2 bases, and 13 bases lay in between. This CDR3 is CSASRGSNTGELFF. For the CDR3, the DNA is TGCAGTGCGAGTAGGGGTTCTAACACCGGGGAGCTGTTTTTT.